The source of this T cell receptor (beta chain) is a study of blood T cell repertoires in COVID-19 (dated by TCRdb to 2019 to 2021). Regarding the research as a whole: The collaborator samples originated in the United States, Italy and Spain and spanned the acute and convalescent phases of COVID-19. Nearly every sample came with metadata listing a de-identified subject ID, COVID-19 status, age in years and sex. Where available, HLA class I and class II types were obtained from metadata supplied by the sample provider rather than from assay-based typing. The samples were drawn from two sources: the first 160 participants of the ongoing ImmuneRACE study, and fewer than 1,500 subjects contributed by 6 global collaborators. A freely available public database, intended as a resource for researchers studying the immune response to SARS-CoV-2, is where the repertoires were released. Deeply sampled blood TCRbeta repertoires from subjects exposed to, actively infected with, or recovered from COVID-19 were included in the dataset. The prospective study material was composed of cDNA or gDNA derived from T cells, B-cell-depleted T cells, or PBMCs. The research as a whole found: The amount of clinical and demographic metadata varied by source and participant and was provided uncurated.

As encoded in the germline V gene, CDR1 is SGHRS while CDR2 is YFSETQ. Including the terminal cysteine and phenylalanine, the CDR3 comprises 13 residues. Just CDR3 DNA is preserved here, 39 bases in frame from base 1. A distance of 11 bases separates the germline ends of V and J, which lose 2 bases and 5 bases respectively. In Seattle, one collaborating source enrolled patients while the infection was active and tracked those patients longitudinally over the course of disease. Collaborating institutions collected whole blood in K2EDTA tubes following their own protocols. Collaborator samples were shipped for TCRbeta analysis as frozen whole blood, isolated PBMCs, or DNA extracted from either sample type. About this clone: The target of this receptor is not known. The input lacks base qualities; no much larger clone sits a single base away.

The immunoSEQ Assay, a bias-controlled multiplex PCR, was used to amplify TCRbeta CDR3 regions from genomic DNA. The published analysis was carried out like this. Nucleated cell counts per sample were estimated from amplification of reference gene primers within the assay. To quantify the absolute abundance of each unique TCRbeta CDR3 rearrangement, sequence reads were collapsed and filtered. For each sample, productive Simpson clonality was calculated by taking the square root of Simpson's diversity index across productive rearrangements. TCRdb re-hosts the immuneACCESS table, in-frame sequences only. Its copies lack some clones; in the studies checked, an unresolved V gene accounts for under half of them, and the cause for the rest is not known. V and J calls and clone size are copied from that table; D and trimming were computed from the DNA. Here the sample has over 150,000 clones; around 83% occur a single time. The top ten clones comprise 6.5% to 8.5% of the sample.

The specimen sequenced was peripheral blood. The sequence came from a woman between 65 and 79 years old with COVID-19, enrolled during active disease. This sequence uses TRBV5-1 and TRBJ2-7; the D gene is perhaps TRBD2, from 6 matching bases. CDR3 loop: CASSFPGVDEQYF. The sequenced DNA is TGCGCCAGCAGCTTTCCGGGAGTCGACGAGCAGTACTTC.